A single sample gave rise to the 29 T cell receptor beta chains below, sequenced in a study of T cell clonality in common variable immunodeficiency. General study points: Fewer deletions and N-nucleotide insertions were reportedly seen in common variable immunodeficiency TCR beta sequences.

No antigen has been identified for these receptors. The table came from immunoSEQ multiplex PCR; TCRdb's copy has only in-frame clones and leaves some out. The repertoire consists of 26,000 or so clones, none detected only once. Specimen: peripheral blood mononuclear cells. Every receptor here comes from a human donor with common variable immunodeficiency.

This clone was counted between two and nine times. The missing CDR3 end, 3 residues past where the read stops, is filled in from the germline J gene. This rearrangement joins TRBV6-1 to TRBJ1-5; tentative D call: TRBD1 (6 bases). Germline lookup yields CDR1 MNHNS and CDR2 SASEGT. Trimming pared 3 bases from V and 2 bases from J, leaving 11 bases between. This CDR3 is 15 amino acids long. Partial CDR3 DNA: TGTGCCAGCAGTGAGACAGGACGGGGCAATCAGCCC. The encoded protein is CASSETGRGNQP. The entire CDR3 protein reads CASSETGRGNQPQHF.

Many counts were recorded for this clone. The read is 3 residues too short to cover the CDR3 end, so that end is filled in from the germline J gene. The gene calls are TRBV7-6 and TRBJ2-2; 10 bases agree with TRBD2. The germline V gene encodes CDR1 SGHVS and CDR2 FNYEAQ. The junction had 4 bases not matched to a gene; V was cut back by 8 bases and J by 4 bases. The CDR3 consists of 14 residues. The chain's CDR3 is CASSKRGGTGELFF. The CDR3 DNA, read in part, is TGTGCCAGCTCAAAGCGGGGGGGCACCGGGGAG.

This clone showed up many times. The CDR3 goes on 3 residues after the read ends, and that part is filled in from the germline J gene. The chain is built from TRBV18 and TRBJ2-7; 9 nucleotides agree with TRBD1. This CDR3 region has 15 residues. Trimming at V came to 3 bases and at J to 6 bases, leaving 9 bases not matched to a gene. CDR1 and CDR2 (germline): KGHSH, LQKENI. The CDR3 reads CASSPGTGLLGEQYF. Partial CDR3 DNA: TGTGCCAGCTCACCGGGGACAGGGCTTCTCGGCGAG.

This clone was counted many times. The sequence runs out 3 residues before the end of the CDR3; the remainder is reconstructed from the germline J gene. This chain links TRBV2 with TRBJ2-3, with 14 positions matching TRBD2. Germline V gene lookup returns CDR1 SNHLY and CDR2 FYNNEI. The CDR3 runs to 18 residues. V lost 6 bases to trimming and J lost 8 bases; unmatched junction nucleotides: 16. The part of the CDR3 DNA that was read is TGTGCCAGCAGCCGCGAACCGCCGGGACTAGCGGGGGTGGTTACG. Protein sequence: CASSREPPGLAGVVT. The entire CDR3 is CASSREPPGLAGVVTQYF.

This clone was picked up many times. The read falls 3 residues short of the CDR3 end, and the missing part is taken from the germline J gene. V usage is TRBV6-1 and J usage is TRBJ1-2; D may be TRBD1 (5 bases). V was cut by 1 base and J by 2 bases, with 11 bases left in between. From germline, CDR1 is MNHNS and CDR2 SASEGT. The CDR3 covers 15 residues. The CDR3 sequence is CASSEVTAFNYGYTF. Partial CDR3 DNA: TGTGCCAGCAGTGAAGTGACAGCTTTCAACTATGGC.

Ten or more counts support this clone. Read coverage stops 3 residues before the CDR3 terminus; the germline J gene supplies the remainder. V gene TRBV30 combines with J gene TRBJ1-5, with TRBD1 matching 7 bases. Germline V gene sequence: CDR1 GTSNPN, CDR2 SVGIG (reference sequence). This CDR3 is 15 amino acids long. After removal of 0 bases from V and 4 bases from J, the junction contained 6 bases not matched to a gene. Partial CDR3 DNA: TGTGCCTGGAGTGTAGGGGGACAGCCTAATCAGCCC. It is translated as CAWSVGGQPNQP. The whole CDR3 protein is CAWSVGGQPNQPQHF.

This clone was recorded at least ten times. The read finishes 3 residues shy of the CDR3 end, and the germline J gene is used to complete it. The chain combines TRBV6-2 or TRBV6-3 with TRBJ2-3; TRBD2 matches 8 bases. Losses at the gene ends were 5 bases for V and 6 bases for J; bases not matched to a gene: 10. Germline loops: CDR1 MNHEY, CDR2 SVGEGT. This CDR3 is 15 amino acids long. The CDR3: CASSPNWREVDTQYF. CDR3 DNA, as far as it was read: TGTGCCAGCAGTCCCAATTGGCGGGAGGTCGATACG.

This clone was recorded at least ten times. The CDR3 end is not reached by the read, which stops 3 residues before it; the germline J gene fills it in. The chain links TRBV30 to TRBJ1-3; possibly TRBD1 for D (5 bases). This CDR3 is 15 amino acids long. Germline V lookup: CDR1 GTSNPN, CDR2 SVGIG (reference sequence). The ends were cut back, 1 base at V and 2 bases at J, with 12 bases in the middle. The sequenced CDR3 bases are TGTGCCTGGAGTGCGGCAGGGATGCCTGGAAACACC. Its translation: CAWSAAGMPGNT. The CDR3, in full, reads CAWSAAGMPGNTIYF.

This clone was detected many times. The read is 3 residues too short to cover the CDR3 end, so that end is filled in from the germline J gene. J is TRBJ2-7 and V is TRBV4-1; D is uncertain. Trimming shortened V by 2 bases and J by 0 bases, and 5 bases separated the two germline ends. This CDR3 comprises 13 residues. Germline CDR1 and CDR2: MGHRA and YSYEKL. The CDR3 bases that were read are TGCGCCAGCAGCCAATCTCGCTCCTACGAG. Translation: CASSQSRSYE. In full, the CDR3 reads CASSQSRSYEQYF.

This clone was seen many times. The read comes to an end 3 residues before the CDR3 does, leaving the germline J gene to fill in the end. V gene TRBV18 combines with J gene TRBJ2-2; D call uncertain. V was clipped by 2 bases and J by 10 bases, with 14 bases between them. Germline V gives CDR1 KGHSH, CDR2 LQKENI. The CDR3 is 14 amino acids. The sequenced part of the CDR3 DNA is TGTGCCAGCTCACCATTACAGCAAAGCCTGGAG. Its translation: CASSPLQQSLE. The whole CDR3 sequence is CASSPLQQSLELFF.

This clone was seen ten or more times. Read sequence stops 3 residues before the CDR3 end, and the germline J gene provides the missing end. This sequence joins TRBV7-2 and TRBJ2-1, with 7 bases aligning to TRBD1. V gave up 7 bases and J gave up 3 bases; unmatched junction bases: 6. Germline-derived CDR1 and CDR2 are SGHTA and FQGNSA. This CDR3 comprises 14 residues. The CDR3 loop reads CASNGQAFYNEQFF. The covered CDR3 bases are TGTGCCAGCAACGGACAGGCTTTCTACAATGAG.

This clone was counted between two and nine times. The CDR3 end lies 3 residues beyond the end of the read and is filled in from the germline J gene. The rearrangement joins TRBV2 to TRBJ1-5, with D uncertain. Trimming stripped 9 bases from V and 4 bases from J, with 25 bases between. The germline V gene has CDR1 SNHLY and CDR2 FYNNEI. This CDR3 contains 17 residues. The CDR3 here is CARNRRGGQSGNQPQHF. The sequenced part of the CDR3 DNA is TGTGCCAGAAACAGAAGAGGAGGGCAGTCTGGGAATCAGCCC.

At least ten counts were recorded for this clone. Coverage ceases 3 residues before the CDR3 finishes, and the germline J gene fills in the end. The chain is built from TRBV5-1 and TRBJ2-2; TRBD1 matches at 8 bases. The germline V gene encodes CDR1 SGHRS and CDR2 YFSETQ. The CDR3 covers 13 residues. Incomplete CDR3 DNA: TGCGCCAGCAGCTTGGTTGTTGGACAGGGG. As protein: CASSLVVGQG. The whole CDR3 reads CASSLVVGQGLFF.

This clone appeared a few times. The missing CDR3 end, 3 residues past where the read stops, is filled in from the germline J gene. The chain joins TRBV19 to TRBJ2-1; D remains unclear. Trimming cost V 6 bases and J 0 bases, with 15 bases left between them. CDR3 size: 16 residues. Germline V gene data show CDR1 as LNHDA and CDR2 as SQIVND (reference sequence). The CDR3: CASRGSRRRSYNEQFF. The part of the CDR3 DNA that was read is TGTGCCAGTAGAGGTTCCAGGCGCCGCTCCTACAATGAG.

About this clone: The read terminates 3 residues ahead of where the CDR3 ends, so the germline J gene completes it. The chain couples TRBV18 to TRBJ1-5; D possibly corresponds to TRBD1 (5 bases). Deletions cut 6 bases from V and 0 bases from J, with 21 bases between. CDR1 and CDR2 (germline): KGHSH, LQKENI. The CDR3 is 18 residues long. CDR3 amino acids: CASSPGLGPSGSNQPQHF. Incomplete CDR3 DNA: TGTGCCAGCTCCCCTGGGCTGGGGCCGAGTGGTAGCAATCAGCCC.

This clone was detected only a few times. The read falls 3 residues short of the CDR3 end, and the missing part is taken from the germline J gene. The chain combines TRBV2 with TRBJ2-7; a possible D gene is TRBD1 (5 bases). V was cut by 3 bases and J by 3 bases, with 12 bases left in between. Germline V CDR1 and CDR2: SNHLY, FYNNEI. The CDR3 loop spans 14 amino acids. CDR3 region: CASSEGTGFYEQYF. Incomplete CDR3 DNA: TGTGCCAGCAGTGAGGGCACAGGATTCTACGAG.

Concerning this clone itself: The read ends 3 residues shy of where the CDR3 ends; the end is completed using the germline J gene. The chain joins TRBV6-2 or TRBV6-3 to TRBJ2-1, with D unclear. This CDR3 region has 14 residues. CDR1 is MNHEY and CDR2 is SVGEGT in the germline V gene. V lost 0 bases, J lost 7 bases, and 10 bases lay in between. The CDR3 is CASSYSQVGNEQFF. The CDR3 bases that were read are TGTGCCAGCAGTTACTCCCAGGTAGGGAATGAG.

This clone came up many times. The read falls 3 residues short of the CDR3 end, and the missing part is taken from the germline J gene. The chain recombines TRBV4-2 with TRBJ1-6, with 8 nucleotides matching TRBD1. The V gene end was trimmed by 4 bases and the J gene end by 5 bases; junction bases not matched to a gene: 10. CDR3 size: 17 residues. CDR1 is LGHNA, CDR2 YNFKEQ, per germline. The CDR3 here is CASSPGQGRSNNSPLHF. The sequenced CDR3 bases are TGTGCCAGCAGCCCCGGACAGGGAAGGTCCAATAATTCACCC.

With respect to this clone: The read is 3 residues too short to cover the CDR3 end, so that end is filled in from the germline J gene. V gene TRBV6-2 or TRBV6-3 combines with J gene TRBJ2-3, with TRBD1 matching 10 bases. The V segment lost 9 bases and the J segment 4 bases; nucleotides outside the gene matches: 16. CDR1 and CDR2 from the germline V gene are MNHEY and SVGEGT. There are 17 residues in the CDR3. This CDR3 is CASDRGRRSVDADTQYF. The CDR3 DNA, read in part, is TGTGCCAGTGACAGGGGGCGCCGTAGTGTTGACGCAGATACG.

This clone was counted many times. The read gets to within 3 residues of the CDR3 end, and the germline J gene fills in the rest. This chain links TRBV6-2 or TRBV6-3 with TRBJ2-7; D is unresolved. CDR1 is MNHEY, CDR2 SVGEGT, per germline. The CDR3 sequence is 12 residues long. Trimming left V 4 bases short and J 3 bases short, with 7 bases between. The part of the CDR3 DNA that was read is TGTGCCAGCAGTTTTAGACTCTACGAG. This translates into CASSFRLYE. The entire CDR3 protein is CASSFRLYEQYF.

Ten or more counts support this clone. The read comes to an end 3 residues before the CDR3 does, leaving the germline J gene to fill in the end. The chain couples TRBV5-1 to TRBJ2-7, with TRBD1 matching 7 bases. Trimming took 2 bases from V and 4 from J; bases not matched to a gene: 9. Germline V lookup: CDR1 SGHRS, CDR2 YFSETQ. The CDR3 has 15 residues. Partial CDR3 DNA: TGCGCCAGCAGCTTTAACGTTGGGACAGTTTACGAG. This codes for CASSFNVGTVYE. In full, the CDR3 is CASSFNVGTVYEQYF.

A note on this clone: The read terminates 3 residues before the CDR3 end, so the remaining end is supplied by the germline J gene. The chain has TRBV7-9 and TRBJ1-3; TRBD1 matches at 7 bases. The length of the CDR3 is 15 residues. V lost 5 bases, J lost 7 bases, and 11 bases stayed unmatched. Germline V gives CDR1 SEHNR, CDR2 FQNEAQ (reference sequence). The sequenced CDR3 bases are TGTGCCAGCAGCCCGGGGACAGCCAAGCGGAACACC. It specifies CASSPGTAKRNT. The full CDR3 reads CASSPGTAKRNTIYF.

This clone showed up many times. The read ends 3 residues shy of where the CDR3 ends; the end is completed using the germline J gene. V usage is TRBV7-6 and J usage is TRBJ2-7; maybe TRBD1 (5 bases). The CDR3 is made up of 13 amino acids. Germline CDR1 and CDR2: SGHVS and FNYEAQ. The V end lost 4 bases, the J end lost 5 bases, and 12 bases lay between the germline ends. CDR3 sequence reads: CASSSGRVDEQYF. The DNA read from the CDR3 is TGTGCCAGCAGCTCGGGCAGGGTAGACGAG.

Only a few counts were recorded for this clone. The sequenced fragment ends 3 residues before the CDR3 boundary, so the rest is inferred from the germline J gene. The chain combines TRBV5-5 with TRBJ2-7; possibly TRBD1 for D (6 bases). Trimming removed 4 bases from V and 3 bases from J, with 17 bases in between. The CDR3 consists of 15 residues. Germline V gene sequence: CDR1 SGHKS, CDR2 YYEKEE (reference sequence). The covered CDR3 bases are TGTGCCAGCAGCCGCTTACAGGGCTCCCTCTACGAG. Its protein product is CASSRLQGSLYE. The whole CDR3 sequence is CASSRLQGSLYEQYF.

This clone showed up many times. The DNA ends 3 residues before the CDR3 does, and the rest of the CDR3 is filled in from the germline J gene. The chain recombines TRBV23-1 with TRBJ1-6, with D possibly TRBD1 on 6 matching bases. TRBV23-1 is an ORF, and what it does is uncertain. CDR3 length: 16 amino acids. V was shortened by 7 bases and J by 1 base, with 14 bases between the two germline ends. The CDR3 sequence: CASTQQGRSYNSPLHF. The sequenced part of the CDR3 DNA is TGCGCCAGCACCCAACAGGGACGGTCCTATAATTCACCC.

This clone was counted at least ten times. Read coverage stops 3 residues before the CDR3 terminus; the germline J gene supplies the remainder. The rearrangement uses TRBV7-2 and TRBJ2-5, with a tentative D call TRBD2 (6 bases). CDR3 length: 14 amino acids. Trimming took 3 bases from V and 3 from J, leaving 11 bases between them. Germline V gives CDR1 SGHTA, CDR2 FQGNSA. The sequenced CDR3 bases are TGTGCCAGCAGCTTTGGGACTGGGGAAGAGACC. Its protein is CASSFGTGEET. The entire CDR3 reads CASSFGTGEETQYF. The full variable domain, completed using reference TRBV7-2 and TRBJ2-5, is GAGVSQSPSNKVTEKGKDVELRCDPISGHTALYWYRQSLGQGLEFLIYFQGNSAPDKSGLPSDRFSAERTGGSVSTLTIQRTQQEDSAVYLCASSFGTGEETQYFGPGTRLLVL.

This clone occurred a few times. The same CDR3 is also encoded by other DNA sequences in this sample. The part of the CDR3 DNA that was read is TGTGCCAGTAGGCGAGGCAGCGGGGTGAATGAG. Encoded protein: CASRRGSGVNE. The CDR3 as a whole reads CASRRGSGVNEQFF. This sequence joins TRBV19 and TRBJ2-1, with 7 bases identical to TRBD2. The CDR3 end is not reached by the read, which stops 3 residues before it; the germline J gene fills it in. The CDR3 is made up of 14 amino acids. CDR1 LNHDA and CDR2 SQIVND come from the germline V gene (reference sequence). Losses at the gene ends were 6 bases for V and 7 bases for J; bases not matched to a gene: 9.

Notes on this clone: The read comes to an end 3 residues before the CDR3 does, leaving the germline J gene to fill in the end. The V and J genes are TRBV10-2 and TRBJ2-4; TRBD2 matches at 12 bases. Per germline, CDR1 WSHSY and CDR2 SAAADI. The CDR3 contains 18 residues. V trimming: 2 bases; J trimming: 0 bases; junction bases outside the gene matches: 5. The CDR3 DNA, read in part, is TGCGCCAGCAGTGAGAGACTAGCGGGGGATATAGCCAAAAACATT. It encodes CASSERLAGDIAKNI. The full CDR3 reads CASSERLAGDIAKNIQYF.

Notes on this clone: The read ends 3 residues before the CDR3 terminus; that terminus is restored from the germline J gene. The chain has TRBV6-2 or TRBV6-3 and TRBJ2-7; 11 bases align to TRBD1. Per germline, CDR1 MNHEY and CDR2 SVGEGT. The CDR3 loop spans 14 amino acids. Unmatched junction bases numbered 3, after V lost 2 bases and J lost 6 bases. The CDR3 spells CASSYGTGGSEQYF. The covered CDR3 bases are TGTGCCAGCAGTTACGGGACAGGGGGGTCCGAG.